These T cell receptor beta chains were read from a single sample in a study of identical twins. TCRdb recomputed calls from the 5' RACE reads with MiXCR, one row per CDR3 protein. The profile shows 200,000 to 250,000 distinct CDR3 sequences, 5.5% to 7% of them singletons. This same sample was also taken into another study, of yellow fever vaccine responses in identical twins.

Sequenced: memory (CD45RO+) T cells sorted from blood. The receptors come from a woman aged 18-30 years in good health. CDR3s leave out the opening cysteine and the closing phenylalanine or tryptophan.

>TRBV20-1
SASRQGGEQF
>TRBV7-7
ASSRTGGELF
>TRBV21-1
AVQRDQETQY
>TRBV5-6
ASSLEGERATEAF
>TRBV12-3/TRBV12-4
ASSTGLGTSYEQY
>TRBV20-1
SASFREFYTDTQY
>TRBV20-1
SASRASGKIYEQY
>TRBV12-3/TRBV12-4
ASSPETGGTEAF
>TRBV5-1
ASSIGGVAYGYT
>TRBV15
ATSELKETQY
>TRBV3-1
ASSPRTGNSYEQY
>TRBV15
ATSRELASGEREQF
>TRBV12-3/TRBV12-4
AIEGMGQY
>TRBV24-1
ASAAPGNTDTQY
>TRBV6-2/TRBV6-3
ASNENTEAF
>TRBV5-1
ASSPAAGMFSDGYT
>TRBV11-3
ASSRLTHTGELF
>TRBV7-4
ASRTYTLSSGNTIY
>TRBV25-1
ASSEFGASPTEAF
>TRBV18
ASSPPPSGGNEQF
>TRBV20-1
SAHEVRSYNEQF
>TRBV5-1
ASSARDKAYNEQF
>TRBV6-5
ASSYGGLFGKKLF
>TRBV5-1
ASSLAGTPSTDTQY
>TRBV5-1
ASRGASGRYEQY
>TRBV11-2
ASSLSRDRRQETQY
>TRBV7-6
ASSLSPGGDPGDTQY
>TRBV7-3
ASSPGQGEKLF
>TRBV28
ASSHLTGESSYNSPLH
>TRBV6-2/TRBV6-3
ASSPTSGGSSSYNEQF
>TRBV20-1
SARGQVLNTEAF
>TRBV4-1
ASSQESAASYNEQF
>TRBV28
ASSSPTLTYNSPLH
>TRBV7-9
ASSGLGDTEAF
>TRBV24-1
ATASPGSSTGELF
>TRBV29-1
SVEDHQGAMVNEQF
>TRBV28
AIKLIADTEAF
>TRBV10-2
ASRAGLAGGNEQF